The 24 T cell receptor beta chains below come from one sample, sequenced in a study of technical replicates of blood from a handful of donors. Clones were sequenced by immunoSEQ multiplex PCR, and TCRdb holds only the in-frame ones, with some missing. The sample yields tens of thousands of clones, 85% to 90% seen once. Sample: PBMCs. These receptors originate from a human donor in good health. Some clones in this sample may be carry-over from other donors' samples.

The genes are TRBV27 and TRBJ2-7; possibly TRBD1 for D (5 bases). CDR3 length: 14 residues. Germline CDR1 reads MNHEY; CDR2 reads SMNVEV (reference sequence). V shed 3 bases and J shed 3 bases, with 12 bases lying between them. The CDR3 DNA sequence: TGTGCCAGCAGTTTGGGGCAGAAAGTCTACGAGCAGTACTTC. Translation: CASSLGQKVYEQYF.

A single count supports this clone. The V gene is TRBV7-2, the J gene TRBJ2-3; D unclear. The V gene's germline CDR1 is SGHTA and CDR2 FQGNSA. Trimming removed 5 bases at V and 10 bases at J, with 16 bases between. This CDR3 is 13 amino acids long. Here the CDR3 DNA reads TGTGCCAGCAGCGGATCCCTAGGTGAAGCGCAGTATTTT. This encodes CASSGSLGEAQYF.

The rearrangement joins TRBV7-2 to TRBJ2-2; 7 positions agree with TRBD2. The J segment lost 9 bases and the V segment lost 5 bases, leaving 15 bases of the junction unmatched. CDR1 SGHTA and CDR2 FQGNSA come from the germline V gene. The CDR3 totals 16 residues. The CDR3: CASSTSGDYPTRELFF. DNA for the CDR3: TGTGCCAGCAGCACAAGTGGGGACTATCCCACTCGGGAGCTGTTTTTT.

This sequence joins TRBV4-3 and TRBJ2-1; 8 bases align to TRBD2. CDR1 is LGHNA and CDR2 is YSLEER in the germline V gene. The CDR3 has 15 residues. After removal of 5 bases from V and 0 bases from J, the junction contained 3 bases not matched to a gene. The CDR3 nucleotides read TGCGCCAGCAGCGGTAGCGGGACCTCCTACAATGAGCAGTTCTTC. It translates to CASSGSGTSYNEQFF.

The J gene is TRBJ2-7, the V gene TRBV5-4; unclear D gene. The CDR3 is 12 residues long. The germline gives CDR1 SGHNT, CDR2 YYREEE (reference sequence). V was cut by 0 bases and J by 4 bases, with 5 bases left in between. CDR3: CASSLGEYEQYF. DNA of the CDR3: TGTGCCAGCAGCTTGGGAGAGTACGAGCAGTACTTC.

This chain connects TRBV6-4 to TRBJ2-1; TRBD1 might be the D (6 bases). The CDR3 runs 13 residues. The germline V gene encodes CDR1 MRHNA and CDR2 SNTAGT. With 8 bases removed from V and 5 bases from J, the gap between germline ends came to 13 bases. The CDR3 loop is CASSATGNNEQFF. The CDR3 nucleotides are TGTGCCAGCTCGGCGACAGGTAACAATGAGCAGTTCTTC.

This clone was seen a single time. The rearrangement links TRBV6-5 to TRBJ2-7; 8 positions match TRBD2. This CDR3 contains 15 residues. Germline-derived CDR1 and CDR2 are MNHEY and SVGAGI. The junction had 12 bases not matched to a gene; V was cut back by 7 bases and J by 4 bases. The chain's CDR3 is CASNQGGTRVYEQYF. The CDR3 coding sequence is TGTGCCAGCAACCAGGGAGGGACTAGGGTATACGAGCAGTACTTC.

The chain employs TRBV5-6 and TRBJ2-7, with TRBD1 matching over 7 bases. Germline V CDR1 and CDR2: SGHDT, YYEEEE. Trimming at V came to 2 bases and at J to 7 bases, leaving 12 bases not matched to a gene. The CDR3 is 15 residues long. In DNA, the CDR3 is TGTGCCAGCAGCTTCCGGTCCCGGGACAGAGCGGAGCAGTACTTC. This translates into CASSFRSRDRAEQYF.

The V and J genes are TRBV2 and TRBJ2-6; unclear D gene. V lost 3 bases and J 3 bases, leaving 12 bases between the germline ends. Germline assignment: CDR1 SNHLY and CDR2 FYNNEI. This CDR3 region has 16 residues. CDR3: CASSDFELSGANVLTF. CDR3 DNA: TGTGCCAGCAGTGACTTCGAGTTAAGTGGGGCCAACGTCCTGACTTTC.

This sequence joins TRBV9 and TRBJ1-1, with 9 bases matching TRBD1. V was clipped by 3 bases and J by 2 bases; unmatched bases: 5. CDR3 length: 15 amino acids. Germline CDR1 is SGDLS and CDR2 is YYNGEE. CDR3 protein: CASSEEDRGNTEAFF. The CDR3 DNA follows: TGTGCCAGCAGCGAGGAGGACAGGGGAAACACTGAAGCTTTCTTT.

The chain has TRBV29-1 and TRBJ2-5; D unclear. Germline-derived CDR1 and CDR2 are SQVTM and ANQGSEA. This CDR3 is 13 amino acids long. V lost 4 bases and J lost 3, with 12 bases in between. CDR3 DNA: TGCAGCGTTGGTGGCAGAGCGAAAGAGACCCAGTACTTC. Its protein product is CSVGGRAKETQYF.

The rearrangement joins TRBV13 to TRBJ2-5, with D possibly being TRBD2 (6 bases). Germline V gene lookup returns CDR1 PRHDT and CDR2 FYEKMQ (reference sequence). With 10 bases removed from V and 4 bases from J, the gap between germline ends came to 19 bases. CDR3 length: 14 residues. The CDR3 nucleotides read TGTGCCATCGGGGGACGGAGGGCCTCAGAGACCCAGTACTTC. This translates into CAIGGRRASETQYF. The whole variable domain, filled in from reference TRBV13 and TRBJ2-5, reads AAGVIQSPRHLIKEKRETATLKCYPIPRHDTVYWYQQGPGQDPQFLISFYEKMQSDKGSIPDRFSAQQFSDYHSELNMSSLELGDSALYFCAIGGRRASETQYFGPGTRLLVL.

This clone was seen a few times. V is TRBV6-5 and J is TRBJ1-1, with 8 bases fitting TRBD1. The CDR3 covers 13 residues. In germline, CDR1 is MNHEY, CDR2 SVGAGI. The junction had 7 bases not matched to a gene; V was cut back by 5 bases and J by 8 bases. In nucleotides, the CDR3 is TGTGCCAGCAGTGAAACTTGGGACAGGGAAGCTTTCTTT. Encoded protein: CASSETWDREAFF.

A few counts support this clone. The rearrangement joins TRBV7-9 to TRBJ2-5; no reliable D call. V lost 2 bases and J lost 0, with 4 bases in between. This CDR3 has 13 residues. Germline V gives CDR1 SEHNR, CDR2 FQNEAQ (reference sequence). CDR3 sequence reads: CASSLSDQETQYF. The CDR3 DNA reads as TGTGCCAGCAGCTTAAGCGACCAAGAGACCCAGTACTTC.

V usage is TRBV18 and J usage is TRBJ2-7, with 10 bases lining up with TRBD2. J was trimmed by 5 bases and V by 1 base; bases with no gene match: 8. Looked up from germline, CDR1 is KGHSH and CDR2 is LQKENI. The CDR3 covers 16 residues. The CDR3 DNA reads TGTGCCAGCTCACCACGGATCATAGCGGGAGGCGACGAGCAGTACTTC. Its protein is CASSPRIIAGGDEQYF.

The chain joins TRBV9 to TRBJ2-7; 8 nucleotides align to TRBD2. V trimming: 4 bases; J trimming: 4 bases; junction bases outside the gene matches: 1. This CDR3 is built from 12 residues. Looked up from germline, CDR1 is SGDLS and CDR2 is YYNGEE. The CDR3 protein is CASSPGGYEQYF. The CDR3 DNA reads as TGTGCCAGCAGCCCGGGGGGGTACGAGCAGTACTTC. Full variable domain (rest looked up from reference TRBV9 and TRBJ2-7): DSGVTQTPKHLITATGQRVTLRCSPRSGDLSVYWYQQSLDQGLQFLIQYYNGEERAKGNILERFSAQQFPDLHSELNLSSLELGDSALYFCASSPGGYEQYFGPGTRLTVT.

This chain joins TRBV7-2 and TRBJ2-7; 9 nucleotides agree with TRBD1. The germline gives CDR1 SGHTA, CDR2 FQGNSA. CDR3 size: 15 residues. The V and J ends lost 3 bases and 2 bases, in that order; junction bases with no gene match: 5. The CDR3 loop is CASSLGQGSPYEQYF. CDR3 bases: TGTGCCAGCAGCTTGGGACAGGGCTCACCCTACGAGCAGTACTTC.

This chain connects TRBV19 to TRBJ1-5; D not certain. The germline CDR1 and CDR2 sequences are LNHDA and SQIVND (reference sequence). The CDR3 totals 15 residues. The germline V and J ends were trimmed by 3 bases and 4 bases, with 13 bases remaining between them. Here the CDR3 reads CASSMFPPGNQPQHF. DNA for the CDR3: TGTGCCAGTAGTATGTTCCCCCCAGGAAATCAGCCCCAGCATTTT.

The rearrangement joins TRBV6-6 to TRBJ2-2; D unclear. With 0 bases removed from V and 4 bases from J, the gap between germline ends came to 6 bases. Germline values: CDR1 MNHNY, CDR2 SVGAGI (reference sequence). The CDR3 loop spans 14 amino acids. The CDR3 DNA is TGTGCCAGCAGTTACTCTCAGGTCACCGGGGAGCTGTTTTTT. This translates into CASSYSQVTGELFF.

The rearrangement joins TRBV2 to TRBJ2-7; 7 bases line up with TRBD2. This CDR3 comprises 14 residues. The J segment lost 3 bases and the V segment lost 3 bases, leaving 5 bases of the junction unmatched. Germline lookup yields CDR1 SNHLY and CDR2 FYNNEI. The CDR3 region is CASSEAGDYYEQYF. The CDR3 DNA is TGTGCCAGCAGTGAGGCGGGAGATTACTACGAGCAGTACTTC.

The chain couples TRBV5-6 to TRBJ2-5; a possible D gene is TRBD1 (6 bases). The V gene lost 3 bases and the J gene lost 2 bases, with 11 bases spanning the gap. The germline gives CDR1 SGHDT, CDR2 YYEEEE. The CDR3 runs to 14 residues. The CDR3 loop is CASSSRQAQETQYF. The DNA for the CDR3 is TGTGCCAGCAGCTCTAGACAGGCTCAAGAGACCCAGTACTTC.

V is TRBV28 and J is TRBJ1-5; D may be TRBD1 (6 bases). CDR1 and CDR2 from the germline V gene are MDHEN and SYDVKM. Trimming removed 6 bases from V and 1 base from J, with 10 bases in between. The CDR3 totals 14 residues. The CDR3, as DNA: TGTGCCAGCAGCCCCGGACAGAGCAATCAGCCCCAGCATTTT. Amino acid sequence: CASSPGQSNQPQHF.

The chain joins TRBV4-3 to TRBJ1-1; no clear D. Trimming shortened V by 3 bases and J by 5 bases, and 13 bases separated the two germline ends. The CDR3 has 14 amino acids. From germline, CDR1 is LGHNA and CDR2 YSLEER. The CDR3: CASSHRTVGTEAFF. CDR3 bases: TGCGCCAGCAGCCACCGCACAGTAGGAACTGAAGCTTTCTTT.

The gene calls are TRBV7-3 and TRBJ2-7; 7 bases match TRBD1. Germline CDR1 reads SGHTA; CDR2 reads FQGTGA. Unmatched junction bases numbered 3, after V lost 5 bases and J lost 8 bases. The CDR3 is made up of 11 amino acids. The CDR3 region is CASSEGQKQYF. Here the CDR3 DNA reads TGTGCCAGCAGCGAGGGACAGAAGCAGTACTTC. Looking up the rest from reference TRBV7-3 and TRBJ2-7 gives the full variable domain: GAGVSQTPSNKVTEKGKYVELRCDPISGHTALYWYRQSLGQGPEFLIYFQGTGAADDSGLPNDRFFAVRPEGSVSTLKIQRTERGDSAVYLCASSEGQKQYFGPGTRLTVT.